Listed here is a single T cell receptor (beta chain). Clones were sequenced by immunoSEQ multiplex PCR, and TCRdb holds only the in-frame ones, with some missing. The sample shows about 39,000 clones, approximately 94% of them seen only once. These data are taken from a study of T cell changes during pregnancy in multiple sclerosis. This clonotype was obtained from a female donor with multiple sclerosis, enrolled in a pregnancy study. The specimen comprised CD4+ T cells from peripheral blood mononuclear cells, sampled after pregnancy.

This CDR3 reads CASSRVGGKLFF. CDR3 coding DNA: TGTGCCAGCAGCCGGGTGGGTGGGAAACTGTTTTTT. The rearrangement links TRBV5-6 to TRBJ1-4; unclear D gene. The CDR3 extends over 12 amino acids. Germline V CDR1 and CDR2: SGHDT, YYEEEE. V was trimmed by 4 bases and J by 11 bases, leaving 12 bases between them.